In its sample, the clone carrying this T cell receptor beta chain was seen a few times. The data were obtained in a study of cytotoxic CD8 clonotypes in ibrutinib-treated CLL. Looking at the study overall: The group held 10 to 11 relapsed/refractory and about 14 treatment-naive patients, with some 17 IGHV unmutated. After a median roughly 12 months on treatment (6 to 36), response samples were drawn.

This table comes from immunoSEQ multiplex PCR, and its TCRdb copy is limited to in-frame clones, with some not included. Seen here are several thousand clones, under 85% observed once, and the top ten hold around 5%. Per the germline V gene, CDR1 is LNHDA and CDR2 is SQIVND (reference sequence). The CDR3 is made up of 16 amino acids. Trimming removed 3 bases from V and 5 bases from J; junction bases left unmatched: 13. Libraries of TCR beta were made from about 1.8 micrograms of genomic DNA that came from cryopreserved PBMCs. The sequencing here drew on PBMCs, taken before ibrutinib treatment. The rearrangement links TRBV19 to TRBJ2-7; 7 positions agree with TRBD2. This TCR came from a human donor with chronic lymphocytic leukemia. CDR3 region: CASSMSGGSILDEQYF. The DNA for the CDR3 is TGTGCCAGTAGTATGTCTGGCGGGAGCATCTTGGACGAGCAGTACTTC.